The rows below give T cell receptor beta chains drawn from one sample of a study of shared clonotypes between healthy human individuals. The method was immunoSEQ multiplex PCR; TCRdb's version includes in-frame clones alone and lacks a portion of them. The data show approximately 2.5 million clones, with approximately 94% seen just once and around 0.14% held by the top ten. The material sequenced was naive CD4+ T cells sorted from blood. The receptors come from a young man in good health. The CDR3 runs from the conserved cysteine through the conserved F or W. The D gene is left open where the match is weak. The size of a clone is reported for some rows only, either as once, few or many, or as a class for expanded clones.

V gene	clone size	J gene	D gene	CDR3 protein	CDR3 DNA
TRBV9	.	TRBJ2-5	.	CASSPRLSGKAQETQYF	TGTGCCAGCAGCCCCAGGTTAAGTGGGAAAGCCCAAGAGACCCAGTACTTC
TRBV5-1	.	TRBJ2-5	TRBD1	CASSPDRQGGETQYF	TGCGCCAGCAGCCCAGATAGACAGGGTGGAGAGACCCAGTACTTC
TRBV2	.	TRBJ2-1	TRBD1	CASGRTGLGDNEQFF	TGTGCCAGCGGGCGGACAGGGTTGGGAGACAATGAGCAGTTCTTC
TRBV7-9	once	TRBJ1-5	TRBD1	CASSQGQENSNQPQHF	TGTGCCAGCAGCCAGGGACAGGAGAATAGCAATCAGCCCCAGCATTTT
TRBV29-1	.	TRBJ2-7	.	CSVRLDSSSYEQYF	TGCAGCGTTCGGCTGGACAGTAGCTCCTACGAGCAGTACTTC
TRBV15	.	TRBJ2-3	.	CATSISLSDTQYF	TGTGCCACCAGCATCTCTTTATCAGATACGCAGTATTTT
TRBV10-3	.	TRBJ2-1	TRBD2	CAISESVTSGRYVPFF	TGTGCCATCAGTGAGTCGGTGACTAGCGGGAGGTACGTGCCGTTCTTC
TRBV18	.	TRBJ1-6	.	CASSPALESYNSPLHF	TGTGCCAGCTCACCAGCTCTGGAGTCCTATAATTCACCCCTCCACTTT
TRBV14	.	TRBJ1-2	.	CASSQLGSSSNYGYTF	TGTGCCAGCAGCCAACTGGGCAGTTCTTCTAACTATGGCTACACCTTC
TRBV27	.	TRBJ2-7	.	CASSLSTGPSYEQYF	TGTGCCAGCAGTTTATCGACCGGGCCATCCTACGAGCAGTACTTC
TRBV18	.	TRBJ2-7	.	CASSPPGQIYEQYF	TGTGCCAGCTCACCACCAGGACAGATCTACGAGCAGTACTTC
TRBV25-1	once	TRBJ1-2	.	CASSGGGGLGYTF	TGTGCCAGCAGTGGAGGTGGGGGCCTTGGCTACACCTTC
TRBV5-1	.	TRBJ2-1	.	CASFAAPDYNEQFF	TGCGCCAGCTTCGCTGCCCCTGACTACAATGAGCAGTTCTTC
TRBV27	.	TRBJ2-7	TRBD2	CASSLEPPGTSGYEQYF	TGTGCCAGCAGTTTAGAACCACCCGGGACTAGCGGATACGAGCAGTACTTC
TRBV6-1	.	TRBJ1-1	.	CASRLTELYPTEAFF	TGTGCCAGCAGGTTGACAGAACTGTACCCCACTGAAGCTTTCTTT
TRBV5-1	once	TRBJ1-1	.	CASSNRETEAFF	TGCGCCAGCAGCAATAGGGAGACTGAAGCTTTCTTT
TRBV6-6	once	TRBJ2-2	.	CASRLRSNTGELFF	TGTGCCAGCAGGCTAAGATCGAACACCGGGGAGCTGTTTTTT
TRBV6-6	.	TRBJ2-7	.	CASSETGNSYEQYF	TGTGCCAGCAGCGAGACAGGAAACTCCTACGAGCAGTACTTC
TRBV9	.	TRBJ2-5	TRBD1	CASSARDRDAQETQYF	TGTGCCAGCAGCGCGAGGGACAGAGACGCCCAAGAGACCCAGTACTTC
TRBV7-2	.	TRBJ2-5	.	CASSLRGPETQYF	TGTGCCAGCAGCTTACGCGGGCCCGAGACCCAGTACTTC
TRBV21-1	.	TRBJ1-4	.	CASSKGHDATNEKLFF	TGTGCCAGCAGCAAAGGTCACGATGCAACTAATGAAAAACTGTTTTTT
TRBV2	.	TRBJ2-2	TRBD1	CASSGGTGGITGELFF	TGTGCCAGCAGTGGGGGGACAGGAGGGATTACCGGGGAGCTGTTTTTT
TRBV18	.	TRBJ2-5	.	CASSRQQETQYF	TGTGCCAGCTCAAGGCAGCAAGAGACCCAGTACTTC
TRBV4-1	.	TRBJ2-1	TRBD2	CASSAGLAGGYNEQFF	TGCGCCAGCAGCGCCGGACTAGCGGGGGGTTACAATGAGCAGTTCTTC
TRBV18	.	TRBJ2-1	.	CASSPTDSSYNEQFF	TGTGCCAGCTCACCGACCGATAGCTCCTACAATGAGCAGTTCTTC
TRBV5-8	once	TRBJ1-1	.	CASSLEGGATMMNTEAFF	TGTGCCAGCAGCTTGGAGGGTGGTGCAACTATGATGAACACTGAAGCTTTCTTT
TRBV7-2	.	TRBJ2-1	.	CASRGLGYNEQFF	TGTGCCAGCAGGGGACTGGGTTACAATGAGCAGTTCTTC
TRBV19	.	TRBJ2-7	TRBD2	CASSIGGAGIYEQYF	TGTGCCAGTAGTATCGGAGGAGCGGGGATCTACGAGCAGTACTTC
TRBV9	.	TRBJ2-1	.	CASSSLASSYNEQFF	TGTGCCAGCAGCTCCCTAGCGAGCTCCTACAATGAGCAGTTCTTC
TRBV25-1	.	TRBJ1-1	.	CASSEFKGPNTEAFF	TGTGCCAGCAGTGAATTCAAGGGGCCGAACACTGAAGCTTTCTTT
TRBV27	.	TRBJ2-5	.	CASSGPGTAETQYF	TGTGCCAGCAGTGGCCCCGGGACTGCAGAGACCCAGTACTTC
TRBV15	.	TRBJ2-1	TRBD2	CATSRAAGVLGNEQFF	TGTGCCACCAGCAGAGCCGCGGGAGTATTAGGCAATGAGCAGTTCTTC
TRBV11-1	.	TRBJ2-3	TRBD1	CASSLGTGRTDTQYF	TGTGCCAGCAGCTTGGGGACAGGGCGGACAGATACGCAGTATTTT
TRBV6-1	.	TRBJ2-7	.	CASSDLTLSYEQYF	TGTGCCAGCAGTGATCTTACCCTCTCCTACGAGCAGTACTTC
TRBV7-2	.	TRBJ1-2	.	CASSPRAGYGYTF	TGTGCCAGCAGCCCCAGGGCTGGCTATGGCTACACCTTC
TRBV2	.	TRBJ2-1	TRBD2	CASSSSGGQYNEQFF	TGTGCCAGCAGTTCTAGCGGGGGGCAATACAATGAGCAGTTCTTC
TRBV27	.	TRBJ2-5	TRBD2	CASSFREGGETQYF	TGTGCCAGCAGTTTCCGGGAGGGGGGAGAGACCCAGTACTTC
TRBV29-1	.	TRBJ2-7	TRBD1	CSVWGTEFSYEQYF	TGCAGCGTTTGGGGGACAGAGTTTTCCTACGAGCAGTACTTC
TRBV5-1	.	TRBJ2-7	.	CASSSLGYGATVSYEQYF	TGCGCCAGCAGCTCTTTAGGGTACGGGGCGACAGTCTCCTACGAGCAGTACTTC
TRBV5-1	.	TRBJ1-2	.	CASSFPGPGYTF	TGCGCCAGCAGCTTCCCGGGTCCCGGCTACACCTTC
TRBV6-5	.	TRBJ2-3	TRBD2	CASRSSGGYDTQYF	TGTGCCAGCAGAAGTAGCGGGGGGTATGATACGCAGTATTTT
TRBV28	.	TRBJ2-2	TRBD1	CASLRQGPGELFF	TGTGCCAGCCTAAGACAGGGGCCCGGGGAGCTGTTTTTT
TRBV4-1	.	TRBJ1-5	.	CASSHPSPARDQPQHF	TGCGCCAGCAGCCACCCCTCCCCGGCCAGGGATCAGCCCCAGCATTTT
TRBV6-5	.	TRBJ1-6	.	CASSYSSRRGNSPLHF	TGTGCCAGCAGTTACTCGAGCAGGCGCGGGAATTCACCCCTCCACTTT
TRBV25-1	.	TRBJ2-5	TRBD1	CASSEAGTGTAETQYF	TGTGCCAGCAGTGAGGCCGGGACAGGGACAGCGGAGACCCAGTACTTC
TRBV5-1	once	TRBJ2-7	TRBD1	CASSLAQGANEQYF	TGCGCCAGCAGCTTGGCCCAGGGGGCGAACGAGCAGTACTTC
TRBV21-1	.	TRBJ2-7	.	CASSKEAGEPPREQYF	TGTGCCAGCAGCAAAGAGGCGGGAGAGCCGCCTAGGGAGCAGTACTTC
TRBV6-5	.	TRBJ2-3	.	CASSWAGSTSTDTQYF	TGTGCCAGCAGTTGGGCGGGATCCACTAGCACAGATACGCAGTATTTT
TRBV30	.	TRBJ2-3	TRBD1	CAWSGDREGTDTQYF	TGTGCCTGGAGTGGGGACAGGGAAGGGACAGATACGCAGTATTTT